One T cell receptor (beta chain) is described in this entry. These data come from a study of blood T cells in healthy people across ages. PCR was performed a second time for roughly 7 to 11 cycles using a sample-barcoded 5' primer and a J-beta primer mix. TCRdb analysed the 5' RACE reads with MiXCR anew, one entry per CDR3 protein. The data show 1.5 million to 2 million distinct CDR3 sequences, with roughly 49% seen just once and approximately 2.1% held by the top ten. From germline, CDR1 is ENHRY and CDR2 SYGVKD. V was cut by 4 bases and J by 1 base, with 7 bases left in between. The CDR3 runs 13 residues.

The sequencing input was blood. This TCR was sampled from a woman between 35 and 50 years old in good health. This rearrangement joins TRBV10-3 to TRBJ2-5; the D is unclear. Written as DNA, the CDR3 is TGTGCCATCAGTGCGTGGGCCCAAGAGACCCAGTACTTC. Translation: CAISAWAQETQYF.